This T cell receptor beta chain was obtained from a study of cytomegalovirus exposure and HLA in healthy donors (dated by TCRdb to 2017 to 2019). Context from the whole study: An earlier analysis of 587 of the donors reported 276 Gb of sequence data and 117 million unique TCR beta sequences obtained from some 200 million T cells. An early release that covered some 630 HLA-typed donors contained approximately 300 gigabases of sequencing data and about 84 million unique TCR sequences. Of the roughly 400 genotyped donors, approximately 83% fell in the genetic ancestry cluster associated with self-reported Caucasian donors. The study aimed to test whether signatures of past pathogen exposure could be identified by cataloging public T cell receptors. The study used immunosequencing to profile the T cell repertoires of hundreds of subjects and linked those repertoires to cytomegalovirus serostatus. Besides the first cohort of approximately 710 subjects, a separate validation cohort made up of some 110 different subjects was used. To predict cytomegalovirus infection status, the study brought together high-throughput TCR immunosequencing, statistical association of individual TCRs with disease status, and machine learning. A later analysis re-analyzed previously published TCR beta repertoires from 660 or so donors and added high-resolution HLA genotyping to study TCR occurrence patterns. Rather than using new phenotypic data, the later analysis identified candidate immune exposures from TCR beta sequences and from how often those sequences occurred across donors. In an earlier analysis of more than 550 of the donors, high-throughput TCR beta sequencing was used to judge whether each TCR beta V gene segment behaved as functional or pseudogenic. Donor age, sex, ethnicity and CMV serostatus were collected together with the repertoire data. In a later genetic analysis, genome-wide SNP genotypes for about three fifths of the roughly 670 donors were used, and that subset was treated as a discovery cohort. All discovery cohort repertoires had been generated using a single sequencing platform. HLA typing covered class I and class II loci at four-digit resolution. The number of donors typed differed by locus, with roughly 629-640 for A, B, C, DRB1 and DQB1, around 500 for DQA1, some 570 for DPA1, and some 470 for DPB1. Several DR-DQ haplotypes were treated as single units for association and clustering because of strong linkage in the cohort. Across 300 to 400 genotyped donors of the cohort, an average of about 240,000 unique TCR beta nucleotide sequences per donor were sequenced, and roughly 18% of those sequences were non-productive.

On the study overall, not on this receptor specifically: The cohort was sequenced for TCR beta chains only, and without alpha or paired-chain data the features that could be detected were limited. The 87-base-pair reads could not distinguish some IMGT-functional V segments, including TRBV6-2 and TRBV6-3, so those segments were excluded. Roughly uniform sequencing depth across donors was assumed in presence/absence analyses, although this assumption may not hold. In an earlier analysis of some 550 of the donors, most TCR beta V segments were observed in productive rearrangements about 87% or about 30% of the time, broadly matching IMGT annotations. A further reported finding was that TCR beta sequences accurately predicted the HLA-A and HLA-B alleles for most subjects in the first cohort. Roughly 17 rarely observed V segments, including chromosome 9 orphons, were excluded from the earlier analysis of 550 to 700 of the donors because counts were too low. A later genetic analysis reported fewer N-insertions in productive TCRs among donors in an Asian-associated ancestry cluster than the approximately 670-donor mean. A cluster of highly shared sequence variants was judged likely to be a technical artifact of the sequencing pipeline. An association between a missense DCLRE1C variant and V-gene and J-gene trimming of TCR beta chains was found in a later genetic analysis and replicated in an independent cohort. According to a later analysis, TCR association rates differed among HLA loci, with DRB1 alleles showing the most associated TCRs and HLA-C alleles showing the fewest. Three of the identified cytomegalovirus-associated TCR beta chains were confirmed in vitro to be specific for cytomegalovirus antigens. Strong co-occurrence of HLA alleles, especially DR and DQ, made assigning TCR associations to individual alleles difficult. Because some donors lacked HLA typing at each locus, the association tests relied only on the typed subset. In the study, some 160 TCR beta chains were listed as associated with cytomegalovirus. For the cohort, immune exposure information was limited to CMV serostatus. The authors suggested that the approach could potentially be extended to other disease states and immunological phenotypes. While some public TCRs were present in many individuals, most TCR sequences turned up only very rarely across donors. Linkage disequilibrium might explain the correlated functional status among segregating V segments, but an unknown experimental factor could not be ruled out. A later analysis found that HLA-associated TCR beta chains were more clonally expanded and had lower generation probabilities than equally common non-associated chains. Several of the top co-occurrence clusters appeared to be linked to parvovirus B19, influenza, CMV and Epstein-Barr virus, according to a later analysis. Specific HLA alleles were associated with 15,000 to 20,000 TCR beta sequences at a false discovery rate of 0.05 in a later analysis. A later analysis found that most CMV-associated TCR beta chains appeared HLA-restricted, with HLA associations seemingly driven largely by CMV exposure. The classifier was reported to diagnose cytomegalovirus status with high specificity and sensitivity in both the original and validation cohorts.

Notes on this clone: Its antigen specificity is not known. No much larger clonotype is one base removed from it; base qualities were not supplied.

Libraries were prepared through the immunoSEQ multiplex PCR assay. For the multiplex PCR, a mixture combining 60 forward primers for TCR Vbeta segments and 13 reverse primers for TCR Jbeta segments was used. Amplification of the CDR3 region of rearranged TCR beta genes was performed with a multiplex PCR assay on genomic DNA. On the Illumina HiSeq System, the amplified TCR beta libraries were sequenced as 87-base-pair reads. The original methods were these. In a later analysis, approximately 74 million unique TCR beta chains were counted across the approximately 640 repertoires, and about 10 million of these chains were shared by at least two donors. To remove PCR and sequencing errors, raw reads were error-corrected and collapsed into unique sequences using a nearest-neighbor algorithm that merged closely related sequences. Alignment of CDR3 sequences to IMGT reference sequences was used to assign V, D and J gene segments. For a sequence to be retained, a match of at least six nucleotides to both a V gene segment and a J gene segment was required. A rearrangement was called productive if the CDR3 had no stop codons and remained in frame with V and J, and every other rearrangement was called non-productive. CDR3 was defined according to IMGT convention as the region running from the second conserved V-encoded cysteine to the conserved J-encoded phenylalanine. In an earlier analysis of approximately 590 of the donors, sequences lacking an unambiguous match to a single V gene segment were excluded. An earlier analysis of several hundred of the donors called V segments functional above 56.7% productive rearrangements and segregating when the between-donor standard deviation exceeded 5%. To diagnose cytomegalovirus status from the catalog of TCR beta chain sequences, a statistical classification framework was built. In a later analysis, TCR nucleotide sequences were compared against IMGT/GENE-DB human TR gene sequences so that V and J genes could be assigned. Using the TCRdist pipeline, a later analysis assigned CDR3 sequences along with most-parsimonious VDJ recombination scenarios. In a later analysis, every TCR beta chain was defined by the combination of its CDR3 amino acid sequence and its V-gene family, and reads without a unique V-gene family were dropped. A later analysis removed 500 to 650 highly shared, low-generation-probability nucleotide sequences to deal with suspected cross-contamination and a sequencing artifact. In a later analysis, a clonal expansion index for each public chain was calculated from normalized within-repertoire ranks of inferred template counts. In a later analysis, generation probabilities were computed with a VDJ recombination model fitted to out-of-frame rearrangements, and the resulting probabilities were checked against IGoR. A later analysis scored TCR-TCR, TCR-HLA and TCR-CMV co-occurrence with hypergeometric tests, applying a repertoire-size bias correction to TCR pairs. A later analysis estimated false discovery rates by permuting HLA or CMV assignments 20 times. In a later analysis, co-occurring TCRs were grouped using DBSCAN, with TCRdist sequence similarity added in when clustering inside HLA-allele-positive subsets. For co-occurrence clustering, repertoires with fewer than 30,000 or more than 120,000 public chains were excluded, along with roughly 5 repertoires with anomalous nucleotide sharing. The table comes from immuneACCESS by way of TCRdb, which keeps in-frame sequences with V and J called. Part of the clones is missing from these tables; in studies checked, under half for an unresolved V gene and the rest for unknown reasons. The DNA gave D and trimming, while V, J and clone size come from that table. The sample data list approximately 76,000 clones, and 55% to 75% of these were observed just once. The ten largest clonotypes hold 5.7% of the sample.

The cohort was made up of under 800 healthy bone marrow donors. All cohort members were sampled while nominally healthy, although unrecorded immune exposures were likely present. The donor tested CMV seropositive, placing the donor among the 250 to 350 seropositive members of the cohort. Every donor gave a peripheral blood sample, and the peripheral blood mononuclear cells from that sample were used for TCR beta sequencing. The Qiagen DNeasy Blood Extraction Kit was used to extract genomic DNA from the blood cell samples. Via the germline V gene (reference sequence), CDR1 is SEHNR and CDR2 FQNEAQ. The CDR3 goes from the cysteine to the phenylalanine over 16 residues. The kept DNA is CDR3 alone, 48 bases in frame from the first base. V gives up 5 bases and J gives up 0 bases, and the segment between their germline ends measures 17 bases.

This receptor was identified in a man aged 30 to 45 in good health and CMV-seropositive. The sequence is built from TRBV7-9 and TRBJ2-7, with no D gene named confidently. Sequencing was done on a sample of PBMCs. The CDR3 corresponds to CASSLSDEFPSYEQYF. The nucleotide sequence is given as TGTGCCAGCAGCCTCAGCGACGAGTTTCCCTCCTACGAGCAGTACTTC. The full variable domain, completed from the reference TRBV7-9 and TRBJ2-7 proteins outside the CDR3, reads DTGVSQNPRHKITKRGQNVTFRCDPISEHNRLYWYRQTLGQGPEFLTYFQNEAQLEKSRLLSDRFSAERPKGSFSTLEIQRTEQGDSAMYLCASSLSDEFPSYEQYFGPGTRLTVT.